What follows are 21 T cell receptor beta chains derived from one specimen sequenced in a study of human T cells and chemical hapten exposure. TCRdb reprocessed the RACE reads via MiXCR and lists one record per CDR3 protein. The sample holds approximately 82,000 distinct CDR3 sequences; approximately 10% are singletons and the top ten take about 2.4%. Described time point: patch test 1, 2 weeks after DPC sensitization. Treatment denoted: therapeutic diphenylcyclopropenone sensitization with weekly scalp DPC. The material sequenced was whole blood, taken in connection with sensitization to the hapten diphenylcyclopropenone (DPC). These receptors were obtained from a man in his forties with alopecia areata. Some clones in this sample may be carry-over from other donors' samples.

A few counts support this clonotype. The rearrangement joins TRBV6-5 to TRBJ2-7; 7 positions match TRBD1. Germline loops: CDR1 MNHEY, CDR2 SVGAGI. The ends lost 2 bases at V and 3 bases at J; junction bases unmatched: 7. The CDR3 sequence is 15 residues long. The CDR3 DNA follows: TGTGCCAGCAGTTACAGCGTCAGGGGGAACTACGAGCAGTACTTC. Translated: CASSYSVRGNYEQYF.

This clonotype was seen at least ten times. The CDR3 DNA reads TGTGCCAGCAGCCCCGGGACTAGCAGGGATACGCAGTATTTT. Its protein product is CASSPGTSRDTQYF. The V gene is TRBV3-1, the J gene TRBJ2-3; TRBD2 aligns across 9 bases. J gave up 6 bases and V 4 bases, and 5 bases lay outside the gene matches. The CDR3 runs 14 residues. Germline CDR1 and CDR2: LGHDT and YNNKEL (reference sequence).

CDR3 nucleotide sequence: TGTGCCAGCGGGTCAGAACTAACTAGACAAGCTTTCTTT. Its protein product is CASGSELTRQAFF. The chain employs TRBV12-3 or TRBV12-4 and TRBJ1-1; no clear D. The CDR3 is 13 amino acids. Trimming stripped 8 bases from V and 9 bases from J, with 19 bases between.

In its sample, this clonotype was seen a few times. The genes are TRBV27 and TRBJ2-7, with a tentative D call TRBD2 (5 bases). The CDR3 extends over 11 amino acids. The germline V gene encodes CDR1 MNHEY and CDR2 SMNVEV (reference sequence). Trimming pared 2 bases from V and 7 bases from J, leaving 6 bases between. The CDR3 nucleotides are TGTGCCAGCAGTTTAGGAGGAGAGCAGTACTTC. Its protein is CASSLGGEQYF.

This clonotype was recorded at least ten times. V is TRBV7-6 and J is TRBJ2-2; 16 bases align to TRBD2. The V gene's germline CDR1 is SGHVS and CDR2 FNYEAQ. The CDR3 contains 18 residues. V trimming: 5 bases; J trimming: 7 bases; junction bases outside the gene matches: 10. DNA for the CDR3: TGTGCCAGCAGCGGACTGGGGACTAGCGGGAGGGCCGGCGGGGAGCTGTTTTTT. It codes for CASSGLGTSGRAGGELFF.

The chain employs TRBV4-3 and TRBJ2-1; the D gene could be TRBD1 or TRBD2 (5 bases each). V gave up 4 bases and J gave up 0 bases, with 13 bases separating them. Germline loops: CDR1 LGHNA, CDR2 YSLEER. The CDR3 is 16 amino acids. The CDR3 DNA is TGCGCCAGCAGCCGTGGGCAGGGACGCTCCTACAATGAGCAGTTCTTC. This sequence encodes CASSRGQGRSYNEQFF.

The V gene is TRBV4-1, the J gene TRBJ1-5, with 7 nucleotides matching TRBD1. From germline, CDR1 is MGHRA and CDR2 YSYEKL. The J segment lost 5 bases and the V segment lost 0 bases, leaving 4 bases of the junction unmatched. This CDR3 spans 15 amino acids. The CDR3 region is CASSQELQGDQPQHF. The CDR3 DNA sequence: TGCGCCAGCAGCCAAGAGTTGCAGGGGGATCAGCCCCAGCATTTT.

Written as DNA, the CDR3 is TGTGCCAGCAGGGGGCTCGTGACTGAAGCTTTCTTT. Residues: CASRGLVTEAFF. V is TRBV6-1 and J is TRBJ1-1, with D possibly matching TRBD1 (5 bases). The length of the CDR3 is 12 residues. Trimming pared 6 bases from V and 5 bases from J, leaving 10 bases between. Germline loops: CDR1 MNHNS, CDR2 SASEGT.

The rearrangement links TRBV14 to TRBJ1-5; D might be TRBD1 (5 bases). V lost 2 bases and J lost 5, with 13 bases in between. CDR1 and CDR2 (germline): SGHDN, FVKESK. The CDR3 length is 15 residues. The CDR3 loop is CASSQSPRGDQPQHF. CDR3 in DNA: TGTGCCAGCAGCCAAAGTCCTAGGGGAGATCAGCCCCAGCATTTT.

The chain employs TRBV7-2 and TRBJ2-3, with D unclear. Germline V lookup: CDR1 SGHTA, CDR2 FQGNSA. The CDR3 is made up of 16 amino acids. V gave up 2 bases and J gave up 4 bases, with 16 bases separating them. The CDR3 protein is CASSLRVAIGSDTQYF. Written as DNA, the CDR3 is TGTGCCAGCAGCTTACGGGTGGCGATAGGTTCAGATACGCAGTATTTT.

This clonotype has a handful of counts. CDR3 nucleotides: TGTGCCAGCACCGTACAGGTTAACTATGGCTACACCTTC. This translates into CASTVQVNYGYTF. The chain employs TRBV28 and TRBJ1-2, with a possible D match to TRBD1 (5 bases). CDR3 length: 13 amino acids. The ends were cut back, 7 bases at V and 1 base at J, with 10 bases in the middle. Germline loops: CDR1 MDHEN, CDR2 SYDVKM.

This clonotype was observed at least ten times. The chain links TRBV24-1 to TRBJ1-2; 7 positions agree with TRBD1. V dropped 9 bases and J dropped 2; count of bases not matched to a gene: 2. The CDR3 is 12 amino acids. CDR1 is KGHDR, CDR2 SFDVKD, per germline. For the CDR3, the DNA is TGTGCCACCCAACAGGGGAACTATGGCTACACCTTC. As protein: CATQQGNYGYTF.

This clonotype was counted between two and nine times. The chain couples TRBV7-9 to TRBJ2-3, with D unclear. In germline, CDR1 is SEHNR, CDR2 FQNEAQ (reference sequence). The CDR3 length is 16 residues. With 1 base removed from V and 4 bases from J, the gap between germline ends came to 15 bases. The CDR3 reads CASSLDISARADTQYF. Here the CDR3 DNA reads TGTGCCAGCAGCTTAGACATTTCGGCTAGAGCAGATACGCAGTATTTT. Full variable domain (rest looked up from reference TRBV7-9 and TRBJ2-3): DTGVSQNPRHKITKRGQNVTFRCDPISEHNRLYWYRQTLGQGPEFLTYFQNEAQLEKSRLLSDRFSAERPKGSFSTLEIQRTEQGDSAMYLCASSLDISARADTQYFGPGTRLTVL.

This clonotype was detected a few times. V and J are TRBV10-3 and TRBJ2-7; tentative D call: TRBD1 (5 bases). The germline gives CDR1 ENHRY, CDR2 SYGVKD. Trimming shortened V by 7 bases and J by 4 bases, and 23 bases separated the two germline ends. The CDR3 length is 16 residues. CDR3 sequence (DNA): TGTGCCATCACCCGTCGGTCAGGGTTTGATCAGTACGAGCAGTACTTC. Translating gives CAITRRSGFDQYEQYF.

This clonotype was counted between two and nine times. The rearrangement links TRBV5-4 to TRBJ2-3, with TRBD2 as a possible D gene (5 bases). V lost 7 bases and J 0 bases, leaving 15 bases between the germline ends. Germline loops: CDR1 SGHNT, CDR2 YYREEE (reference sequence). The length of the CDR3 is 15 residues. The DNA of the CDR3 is TGTGCCAGCTCCTCGGGGTTGCTGAGCACAGATACGCAGTATTTT. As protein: CASSSGLLSTDTQYF.

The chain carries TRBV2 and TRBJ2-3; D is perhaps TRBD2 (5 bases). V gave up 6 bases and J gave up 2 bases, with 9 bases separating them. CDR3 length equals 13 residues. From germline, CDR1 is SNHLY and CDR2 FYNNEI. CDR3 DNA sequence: TGTGCCAGCAGAATTCGGGACACAGATACGCAGTATTTT. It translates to CASRIRDTDTQYF.

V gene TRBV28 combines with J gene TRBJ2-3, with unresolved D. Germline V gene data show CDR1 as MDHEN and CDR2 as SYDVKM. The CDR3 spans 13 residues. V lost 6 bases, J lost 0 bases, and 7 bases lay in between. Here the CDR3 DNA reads TGTGCCAGCAGCATGGACAGCACAGATACGCAGTATTTT. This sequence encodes CASSMDSTDTQYF.

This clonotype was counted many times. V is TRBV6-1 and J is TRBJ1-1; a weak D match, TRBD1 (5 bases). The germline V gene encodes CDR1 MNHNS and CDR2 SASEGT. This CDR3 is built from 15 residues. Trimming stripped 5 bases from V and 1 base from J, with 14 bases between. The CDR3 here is CASSRLQASNTEAFF. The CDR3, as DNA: TGTGCCAGCAGTCGGTTACAGGCGTCGAACACTGAAGCTTTCTTT.

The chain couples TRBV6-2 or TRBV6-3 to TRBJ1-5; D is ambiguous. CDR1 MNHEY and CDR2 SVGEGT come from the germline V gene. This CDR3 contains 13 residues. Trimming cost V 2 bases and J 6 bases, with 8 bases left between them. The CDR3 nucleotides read TGTGCCAGCAGTTACGAAGGCGTTCAGCCCCAGCATTTT. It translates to CASSYEGVQPQHF.

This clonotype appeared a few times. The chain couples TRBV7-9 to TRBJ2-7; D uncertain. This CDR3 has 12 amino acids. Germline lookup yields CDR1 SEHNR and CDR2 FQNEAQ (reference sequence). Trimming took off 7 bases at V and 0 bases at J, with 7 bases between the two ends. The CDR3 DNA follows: TGTGCCAGCATCAGGAGCTCCTACGAGCAGTACGTC. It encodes CASIRSSYEQYV.

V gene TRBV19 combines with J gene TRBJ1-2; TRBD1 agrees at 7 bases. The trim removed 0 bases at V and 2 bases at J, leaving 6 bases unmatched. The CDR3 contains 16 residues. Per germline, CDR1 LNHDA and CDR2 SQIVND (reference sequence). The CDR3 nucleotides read TGTGCCAGTAGTATAGATTCAGGGGGGGTGAACTATGGCTACACCTTC. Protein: CASSIDSGGVNYGYTF.